The present TCR beta chain was sequenced within a study of cytomegalovirus exposure and HLA in healthy donors. The CDR3 has 13 amino acids. Trimming removed 5 bases from V and 2 bases from J, with 11 bases in between. Germline V gives CDR1 SGHNT, CDR2 YYREEE (reference sequence). The PCR employed 60 Vbeta primers together with 13 Jbeta primers. Profiled with immunoSEQ multiplex PCR; TCRdb holds only in-frame clones, not every one. The sample shows about 130,000 clones, just over 70% of them seen only once. The sample comprised PBMCs. The chain uses TRBV5-4 and TRBJ2-7; D is possibly TRBD1 (5 bases). The receptor's source is a woman aged 55-70 years in good health and CMV-seropositive. DNA for the CDR3: TGTGCCAGCAGACGTAGACAGACCTACGAGCAGTACTTC. It is translated as CASRRRQTYEQYF.